These T cell receptor beta chains were read from a single sample in a study of blood T cell repertoires in COVID-19. Measured with immunoSEQ multiplex PCR; TCRdb has only the in-frame clones, and not every one. The table includes 70,000 to 80,000 clones, about 80% detected once. Material for sequencing was peripheral blood. These receptor sequences come from a human donor in a cohort sampled during active COVID-19. CDR3s include the opening cysteine and the closing phenylalanine or tryptophan. The D gene is left open where the match is weak. The size of a clone is reported for some rows only, either as once, few or many, or as a class for expanded clones.

abundance: -; len: 17; d_gene: TRBD2; v_gene: TRBV7-2; j_gene: TRBJ2-5; CDR3aa: CASSSPRSGGAQKTQYF; CDR3nt: TGTGCCAGCAGCTCCCCGCGTAGCGGGGGGGCCCAGAAGACCCAGTACTTC
abundance: -; len: 16; d_gene: TRBD1; v_gene: TRBV7-2; j_gene: TRBJ2-1; CDR3aa: CASSLSSGTAYNEQFF; CDR3nt: TGTGCCAGCAGCCTTAGTTCCGGGACAGCCTACAATGAGCAGTTCTTC
abundance: -; len: 13; d_gene: TRBD2; v_gene: TRBV11-1; j_gene: TRBJ2-7; CDR3aa: CASSHRWEGEQYF; CDR3nt: TGTGCCAGCAGCCACAGGTGGGAGGGCGAGCAGTACTTC
abundance: once; len: 15; d_gene: -; v_gene: TRBV4-3; j_gene: TRBJ1-1; CDR3aa: CASSQDIRPYTEAFF; CDR3nt: TGCGCCAGCAGCCAAGATATCAGGCCGTACACTGAAGCTTTCTTT
abundance: few; len: 16; d_gene: TRBD1; v_gene: TRBV6-6; j_gene: TRBJ2-4; CDR3aa: CASSYGQGNDKNIQYF; CDR3nt: TGTGCCAGCAGTTACGGACAGGGTAATGACAAAAACATTCAGTACTTC
abundance: -; len: 13; d_gene: -; v_gene: TRBV29-1; j_gene: TRBJ2-5; CDR3aa: CSVRAGLGETQYF; CDR3nt: TGCAGCGTCCGAGCGGGTTTGGGAGAGACCCAGTACTTC
abundance: -; len: 19; d_gene: TRBD2; v_gene: TRBV9; j_gene: TRBJ2-1; CDR3aa: CASSVGLAGAQSSYNEQFF; CDR3nt: TGTGCCAGCAGCGTAGGACTAGCGGGAGCCCAGAGCTCCTACAATGAGCAGTTCTTC
abundance: -; len: 14; d_gene: -; v_gene: TRBV30; j_gene: TRBJ1-3; CDR3aa: CALTEIPSGNTIYF; CDR3nt: TGTGCCTTGACAGAGATTCCCTCTGGAAACACCATATATTTT
abundance: -; len: 14; d_gene: TRBD1; v_gene: TRBV30; j_gene: TRBJ2-7; CDR3aa: CAWSPQGGSYEQYF; CDR3nt: TGTGCCTGGAGTCCACAGGGGGGCTCCTACGAGCAGTACTTC
abundance: -; len: 14; d_gene: TRBD2; v_gene: TRBV19; j_gene: TRBJ2-1; CDR3aa: CASRRASGGGEQFF; CDR3nt: TGTGCCAGCCGGAGAGCTAGCGGGGGAGGTGAGCAGTTCTTC
abundance: once; len: 15; d_gene: -; v_gene: TRBV5-1; j_gene: TRBJ2-7; CDR3aa: CASSFGGTKFYEQYF; CDR3nt: TGCGCCAGCAGCTTTGGGGGGACCAAGTTCTACGAGCAGTACTTC
abundance: -; len: 16; d_gene: TRBD1; v_gene: TRBV7-2; j_gene: TRBJ2-7; CDR3aa: CASSLLSGQGVYEQYF; CDR3nt: TGTGCCAGCAGCCTCCTGTCGGGACAGGGCGTCTACGAGCAGTACTTC
abundance: -; len: 18; d_gene: TRBD1; v_gene: TRBV5-5; j_gene: TRBJ1-2; CDR3aa: CASSQGQGTVSANYGYTF; CDR3nt: TGTGCCAGCAGCCAAGGACAGGGGACGGTTTCTGCTAACTATGGCTACACCTTC
abundance: few; len: 14; d_gene: TRBD1; v_gene: TRBV24-1; j_gene: TRBJ1-5; CDR3aa: CATSDGTANQPQHF; CDR3nt: TGTGCCACCAGTGATGGGACAGCTAATCAGCCCCAGCATTTT
abundance: -; len: 15; d_gene: -; v_gene: TRBV21-1; j_gene: TRBJ1-1; CDR3aa: CASSTTGPRNTEAFF; CDR3nt: TGTGCCAGCAGCACCACAGGGCCGCGTAACACTGAAGCTTTCTTT
abundance: -; len: 17; d_gene: TRBD2; v_gene: TRBV24-1; j_gene: TRBJ2-3; CDR3aa: CATSDGRLAGEGDTQYF; CDR3nt: TGTGCCACCAGTGATGGGCGTCTCGCGGGAGAGGGAGATACGCAGTATTTT
abundance: -; len: 14; d_gene: TRBD2; v_gene: TRBV7-2; j_gene: TRBJ2-5; CDR3aa: CASSSGGGGETQYF; CDR3nt: TGTGCCAGCAGCTCCGGAGGCGGGGGGGAGACCCAGTACTTC
abundance: -; len: 13; d_gene: -; v_gene: TRBV24-1; j_gene: TRBJ2-6; CDR3aa: CATSPSGANVLTF; CDR3nt: TGTGCCACCAGCCCTTCTGGGGCCAACGTCCTGACTTTC
abundance: -; len: 17; d_gene: -; v_gene: TRBV19; j_gene: TRBJ2-2; CDR3aa: CASSRLSGVTNTGELFF; CDR3nt: TGTGCCAGTAGTCGGCTTTCCGGGGTTACGAACACCGGGGAGCTGTTTTTT
abundance: -; len: 13; d_gene: -; v_gene: TRBV30; j_gene: TRBJ1-1; CDR3aa: CAWSVLMNTEAFF; CDR3nt: TGTGCCTGGAGTGTACTAATGAACACTGAAGCTTTCTTT
abundance: -; len: 15; d_gene: -; v_gene: TRBV15; j_gene: TRBJ2-7; CDR3aa: CATSRALSGTYEQYF; CDR3nt: TGTGCCACCAGCAGAGCCCTGTCCGGGACCTACGAGCAGTACTTC
abundance: -; len: 17; d_gene: TRBD2; v_gene: TRBV24-1; j_gene: TRBJ2-3; CDR3aa: CATSDPGLAGVMDTQYF; CDR3nt: TGTGCCACCAGTGATCCGGGACTAGCGGGAGTGATGGATACGCAGTATTTT
abundance: -; len: 15; d_gene: TRBD1; v_gene: TRBV9; j_gene: TRBJ2-5; CDR3aa: CASSPGTGYQETQYF; CDR3nt: TGTGCCAGCAGCCCAGGGACAGGGTACCAAGAGACCCAGTACTTC
abundance: few; len: 15; d_gene: -; v_gene: TRBV5-6; j_gene: TRBJ2-6; CDR3aa: CASARQSSGANVLTF; CDR3nt: TGTGCCAGCGCTCGACAGAGCTCTGGGGCCAACGTCCTGACTTTC
abundance: -; len: 17; d_gene: -; v_gene: TRBV28; j_gene: TRBJ1-5; CDR3aa: CASIQPSTGYSNQPQHF; CDR3nt: TGTGCCAGCATTCAACCCTCGACCGGGTATAGCAATCAGCCCCAGCATTTT
abundance: -; len: 12; d_gene: -; v_gene: TRBV28; j_gene: TRBJ1-5; CDR3aa: CASSFPDQPQHF; CDR3nt: TGTGCCAGCAGTTTCCCGGATCAGCCCCAGCATTTT
abundance: -; len: 19; d_gene: -; v_gene: TRBV5-1; j_gene: TRBJ2-6; CDR3aa: CASSPGAGAYNSGANVLTF; CDR3nt: TGCGCCAGCAGCCCCGGGGCGGGGGCGTATAACTCTGGGGCCAACGTCCTGACTTTC
abundance: few; len: 16; d_gene: -; v_gene: TRBV5-1; j_gene: TRBJ1-6; CDR3aa: CASSRAGGLYNSPLHF; CDR3nt: TGCGCCAGCAGCCGGGCGGGCGGTCTCTATAATTCACCCCTCCACTTT
abundance: -; len: 13; d_gene: TRBD1; v_gene: TRBV5-1; j_gene: TRBJ1-2; CDR3aa: CASSSGTGTGYTF; CDR3nt: TGCGCCAGCAGCTCCGGGACAGGGACTGGCTACACCTTC
abundance: -; len: 15; d_gene: TRBD1; v_gene: TRBV5-1; j_gene: TRBJ2-2; CDR3aa: CASSSTTGKAGELFF; CDR3nt: TGCGCCAGCAGCTCGACGACAGGGAAGGCCGGGGAGCTGTTTTTT
abundance: -; len: 14; d_gene: -; v_gene: TRBV4-1; j_gene: TRBJ2-3; CDR3aa: CASSQGEGTDTQYF; CDR3nt: TGCGCCAGCAGCCAAGGTGAGGGCACAGATACGCAGTATTTT
abundance: -; len: 14; d_gene: TRBD1; v_gene: TRBV2; j_gene: TRBJ1-2; CDR3aa: CASRSGGGSYGYTF; CDR3nt: TGTGCCAGCAGATCAGGGGGCGGGAGCTATGGCTACACCTTC
abundance: -; len: 14; d_gene: TRBD2; v_gene: TRBV6-6; j_gene: TRBJ2-1; CDR3aa: CASSTLGGGNEQFF; CDR3nt: TGTGCCAGCAGTACCCTCGGGGGGGGCAATGAGCAGTTCTTC